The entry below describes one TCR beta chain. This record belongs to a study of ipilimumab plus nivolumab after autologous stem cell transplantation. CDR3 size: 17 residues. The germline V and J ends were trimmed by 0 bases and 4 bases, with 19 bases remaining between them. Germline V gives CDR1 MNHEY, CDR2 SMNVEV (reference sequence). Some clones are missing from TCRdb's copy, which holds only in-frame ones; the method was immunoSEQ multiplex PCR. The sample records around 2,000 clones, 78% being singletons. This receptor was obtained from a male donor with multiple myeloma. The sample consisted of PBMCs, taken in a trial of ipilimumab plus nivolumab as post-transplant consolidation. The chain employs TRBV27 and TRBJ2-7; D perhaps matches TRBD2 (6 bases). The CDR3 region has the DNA TGTGCCAGCAGTTTATCCGCTGCGGTGGCGGGGACTTACGAGCAGTACTTC. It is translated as CASSLSAAVAGTYEQYF.